This is a list of T cell receptor beta chains from one sample in a study of response to subunit inactivated influenza vaccine. Each CDR3 protein gets one entry after TCRdb re-called the RT-PCR reads with MiXCR. Counted here are about 180,000 distinct CDR3 sequences, around 10% occurring once; the ten biggest clones make up around 35%. The material was CD8+ T cells sorted from PBMCs, obtained 23 months after vaccination. The receptors stem from a man aged 50-75 years who received an inactivated influenza vaccine. Each CDR3 is given with its conserved first and last residue. D genes are given only for firm matches. The size entry is marked missing in some rows and otherwise reads once, few, many or a size class.

TRBJ2-5 | . | TRBD2 | 17 | TRBV28 | CASSYAGSRGGGETQYF | TGTGCCAGCAGTTATGCCGGGTCGCGGGGGGGAGGAGAGACCCAGTACTTC
TRBJ2-1 | . | TRBD2 | 16 | TRBV12-3/TRBV12-4 | CASSLSAGGLNNEQFF | TGTGCCAGCAGTCTTTCGGCGGGGGGGCTAAACAATGAGCAGTTCTTC
TRBJ2-2 | . | . | 16 | TRBV11-2 | CASSLIGGMITGELFF | TGTGCCAGCAGCTTAATTGGCGGGATGATCACCGGGGAGCTGTTTTTT
TRBJ2-1 | . | TRBD2 | 16 | TRBV6-5 | CASSYSPSGDYNEQFF | TGTGCCAGCAGTTACTCGCCCAGCGGGGACTACAATGAGCAGTTCTTC
TRBJ2-1 | . | . | 11 | TRBV11-2 | CATQGSHEQFF | TGTGCCACGCAGGGTTCCCATGAGCAGTTCTTC
TRBJ2-1 | . | TRBD2 | 17 | TRBV11-2 | CASSPGGGGLEYNEQFF | TGTGCCAGCAGCCCCGGTGGCGGGGGGCTGGAATACAATGAGCAGTTCTTC
TRBJ2-7 | many | TRBD2 | 12 | TRBV20-1 | CSAQREAYEQYF | TGCAGTGCCCAGCGGGAGGCCTACGAGCAGTACTTC
TRBJ2-7 | . | TRBD2 | 16 | TRBV6-5 | CASSYKASGVSYEQYF | TGTGCCAGCAGTTACAAGGCTAGCGGGGTTTCCTACGAGCAGTACTTC
TRBJ2-2 | many | TRBD2 | 15 | TRBV4-2 | CASSLIAGAGGELFF | TGTGCCAGCAGCCTTATAGCGGGAGCCGGCGGGGAGCTGTTTTTT
TRBJ1-4 | . | . | 14 | TRBV20-1 | CSARRVATNEKLFF | TGCAGTGCTAGACGAGTAGCAACTAATGAAAAACTGTTTTTT
TRBJ2-7 | . | . | 14 | TRBV2 | CASSEWRGSYEQYF | TGTGCCAGCAGTGAATGGAGAGGCTCCTACGAGCAGTACTTC
TRBJ2-1 | few | . | 13 | TRBV20-1 | CSARHWDYNEQFF | TGCAGTGCTAGACACTGGGACTACAATGAGCAGTTCTTC
TRBJ2-4 | many | . | 14 | TRBV27 | CASSRIGGLNIQYF | TGTGCCAGCAGTCGAATAGGGGGGCTGAACATTCAGTACTTC
TRBJ2-7 | . | TRBD1 | 15 | TRBV27 | CASSAGTGVAYEQYF | TGTGCCAGCAGCGCCGGGACAGGGGTAGCCTACGAGCAGTACTTC
TRBJ1-2 | many | . | 13 | TRBV6-1 | CASSLTENYGYTF | TGTGCCAGCAGCCTTACGGAGAACTATGGCTACACCTTC
TRBJ1-5 | . | TRBD1 | 15 | TRBV2 | CASKVSGGGNQPQHF | TGTGCCAGCAAGGTGTCAGGGGGCGGCAATCAGCCCCAGCATTTT
TRBJ2-7 | few | . | 16 | TRBV3-1 | CASSQRSRGGTYEQYF | TGTGCCAGCAGCCAACGCTCGCGGGGAGGTACCTACGAGCAGTACTTC
TRBJ2-1 | few | . | 14 | TRBV20-1 | CSARGDPNYNEQFF | TGCAGTGCTAGAGGAGACCCCAACTACAATGAGCAGTTCTTC
TRBJ2-2 | . | . | 14 | TRBV6-5 | CASSYSSRAGELFF | TGTGCCAGCAGTTACTCGTCTAGGGCCGGGGAGCTGTTTTTT
TRBJ2-7 | . | TRBD2 | 14 | TRBV19 | CASNLAGKSYEQYF | TGTGCCAGTAATCTAGCGGGAAAGTCTTACGAGCAGTACTTC
TRBJ2-7 | few | . | 11 | TRBV2 | CASSSTGEQYF | TGTGCCAGCAGTTCGACAGGCGAGCAGTACTTC
TRBJ2-2 | few | . | 11 | TRBV7-9 | CASLESGELFF | TGTGCCAGCCTGGAGTCCGGGGAGCTGTTTTTT
TRBJ2-7 | few | . | 14 | TRBV7-2 | CASSLGVSSYEQYF | TGTGCCAGCAGCTTAGGGGTCAGCTCCTACGAGCAGTACTTC
TRBJ1-1 | . | . | 16 | TRBV6-5 | CASSYAGILGNTEAFF | TGTGCCAGCAGTTACGCAGGGATCTTGGGGAACACTGAAGCTTTCTTT
TRBJ2-1 | . | TRBD2 | 17 | TRBV15 | CATSRGGGGMLYNEQFF | TGTGCCACCAGCAGAGGGGGCGGGGGGATGTTGTACAATGAGCAGTTCTTC
TRBJ2-7 | . | . | 14 | TRBV7-6 | CASSLDVGSFEQYF | TGTGCCAGCAGCTTAGATGTAGGGTCCTTCGAGCAGTACTTC
TRBJ2-1 | many | TRBD1 | 13 | TRBV6-6 | CASSPNRGDEQFF | TGTGCCAGCAGTCCAAACAGGGGCGATGAGCAGTTCTTC
TRBJ2-2 | few | TRBD1 | 15 | TRBV2 | CASSQDRANTGELFF | TGTGCCAGCAGTCAGGACAGGGCGAACACCGGGGAGCTGTTTTTT
TRBJ2-1 | few | TRBD1 | 15 | TRBV19 | CASSVTGAAHNEQFF | TGTGCCAGTAGTGTTACAGGGGCCGCGCACAATGAGCAGTTCTTC
TRBJ2-1 | many | TRBD2 | 14 | TRBV12-3/TRBV12-4 | CASSRLAGFNEQFF | TGTGCCAGCAGTAGACTAGCGGGATTCAATGAGCAGTTCTTC
TRBJ2-3 | few | TRBD2 | 14 | TRBV20-1 | CSATGGLDTDTQYF | TGCAGTGCCACGGGGGGACTCGACACAGATACGCAGTATTTT